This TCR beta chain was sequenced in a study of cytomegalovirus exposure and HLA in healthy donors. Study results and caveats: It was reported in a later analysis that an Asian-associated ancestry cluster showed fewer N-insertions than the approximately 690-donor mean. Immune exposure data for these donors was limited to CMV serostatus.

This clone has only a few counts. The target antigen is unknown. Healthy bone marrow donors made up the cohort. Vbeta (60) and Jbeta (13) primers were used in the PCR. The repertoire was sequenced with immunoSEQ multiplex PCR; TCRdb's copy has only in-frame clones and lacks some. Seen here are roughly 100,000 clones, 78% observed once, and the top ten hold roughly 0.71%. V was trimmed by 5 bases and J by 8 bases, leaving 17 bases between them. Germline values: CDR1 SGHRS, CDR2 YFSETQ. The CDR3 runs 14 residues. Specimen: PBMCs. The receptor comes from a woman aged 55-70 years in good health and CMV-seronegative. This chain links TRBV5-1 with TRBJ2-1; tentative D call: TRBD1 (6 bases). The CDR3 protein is CASRIQGSRDEQFF. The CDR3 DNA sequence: TGCGCCAGCAGGATACAGGGTTCCAGGGATGAGCAGTTCTTC.